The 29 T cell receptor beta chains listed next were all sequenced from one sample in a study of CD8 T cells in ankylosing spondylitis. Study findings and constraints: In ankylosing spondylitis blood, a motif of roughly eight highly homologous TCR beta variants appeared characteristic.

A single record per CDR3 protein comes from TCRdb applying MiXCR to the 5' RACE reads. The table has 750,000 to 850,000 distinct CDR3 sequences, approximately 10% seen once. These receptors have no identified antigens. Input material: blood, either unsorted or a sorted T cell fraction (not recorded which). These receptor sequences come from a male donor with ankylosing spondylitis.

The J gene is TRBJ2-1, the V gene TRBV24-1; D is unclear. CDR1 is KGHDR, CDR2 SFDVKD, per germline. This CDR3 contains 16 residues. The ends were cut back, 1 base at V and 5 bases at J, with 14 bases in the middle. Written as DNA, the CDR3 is TGTGCCACCAGTGATTTCCCCTGGAAGGCTAACAATGAGCAGTTCTTC. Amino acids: CATSDFPWKANNEQFF.

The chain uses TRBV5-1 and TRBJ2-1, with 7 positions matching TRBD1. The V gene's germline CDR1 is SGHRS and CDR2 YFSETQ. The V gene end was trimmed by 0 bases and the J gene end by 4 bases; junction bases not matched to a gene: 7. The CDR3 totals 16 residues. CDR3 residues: CASSLGIGGGYNEQFF. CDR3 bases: TGCGCCAGCAGCTTGGGGATAGGGGGCGGTTACAATGAGCAGTTCTTC.

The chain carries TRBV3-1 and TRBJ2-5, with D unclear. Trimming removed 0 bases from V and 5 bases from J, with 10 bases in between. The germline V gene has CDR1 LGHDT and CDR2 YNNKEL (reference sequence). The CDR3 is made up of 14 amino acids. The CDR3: CASSQEGLGETQYF. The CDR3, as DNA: TGTGCCAGCAGCCAAGAAGGTCTTGGGGAGACCCAGTACTTC.

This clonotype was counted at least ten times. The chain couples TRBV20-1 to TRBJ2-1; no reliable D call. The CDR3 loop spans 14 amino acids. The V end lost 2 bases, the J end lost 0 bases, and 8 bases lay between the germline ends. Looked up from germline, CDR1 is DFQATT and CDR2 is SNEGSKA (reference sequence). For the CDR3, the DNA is TGCAGTGCTAGACAGCGAAGCTCCTACAATGAGCAGTTCTTC. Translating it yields CSARQRSSYNEQFF.

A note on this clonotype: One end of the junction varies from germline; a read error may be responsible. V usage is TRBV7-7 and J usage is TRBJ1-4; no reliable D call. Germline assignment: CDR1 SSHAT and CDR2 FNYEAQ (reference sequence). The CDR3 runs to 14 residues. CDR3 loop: CASSLDKNSEKLFF. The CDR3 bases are TGTGCTAGCAGCCTCGACAAAAATTCTGAAAAACTGTTTTTT.

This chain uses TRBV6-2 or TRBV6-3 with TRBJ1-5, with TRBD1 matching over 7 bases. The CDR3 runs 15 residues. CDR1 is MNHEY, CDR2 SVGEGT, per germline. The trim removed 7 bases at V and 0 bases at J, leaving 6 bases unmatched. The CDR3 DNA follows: TGTGCCAGCACAAACAGGGGCTATAGCAATCAGCCCCAGCATTTT. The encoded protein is CASTNRGYSNQPQHF.

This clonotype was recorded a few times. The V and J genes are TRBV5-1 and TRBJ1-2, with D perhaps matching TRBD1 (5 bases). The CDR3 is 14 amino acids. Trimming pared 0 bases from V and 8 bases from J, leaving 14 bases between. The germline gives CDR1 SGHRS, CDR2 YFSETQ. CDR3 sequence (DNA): TGCGCCAGCAGCTTGGCCGCAGGGACGACCGGCTACACCTTC. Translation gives CASSLAAGTTGYTF.

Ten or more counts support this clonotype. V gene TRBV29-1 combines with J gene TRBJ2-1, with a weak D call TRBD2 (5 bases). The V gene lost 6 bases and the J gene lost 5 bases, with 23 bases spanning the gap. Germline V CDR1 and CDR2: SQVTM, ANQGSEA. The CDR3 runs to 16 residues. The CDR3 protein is CSVKPRGIAIHNEQFF. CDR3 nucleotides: TGCAGCGTGAAACCTCGGGGAATAGCGATCCACAATGAGCAGTTCTTC.

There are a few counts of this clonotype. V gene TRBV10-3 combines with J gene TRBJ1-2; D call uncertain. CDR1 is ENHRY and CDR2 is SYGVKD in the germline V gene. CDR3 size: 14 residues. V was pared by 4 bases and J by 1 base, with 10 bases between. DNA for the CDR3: TGTGCCATCAGTGGGGCGGCGAGTAACTATGGCTACACCTTC. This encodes CAISGAASNYGYTF.

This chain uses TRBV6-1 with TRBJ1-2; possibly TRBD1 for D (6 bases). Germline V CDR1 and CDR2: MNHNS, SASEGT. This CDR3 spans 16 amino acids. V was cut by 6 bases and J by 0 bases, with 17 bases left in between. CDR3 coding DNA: TGTGCCAGCAGCCTGACAGGATACGGAGCTAACTATGGCTACACCTTC. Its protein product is CASSLTGYGANYGYTF.

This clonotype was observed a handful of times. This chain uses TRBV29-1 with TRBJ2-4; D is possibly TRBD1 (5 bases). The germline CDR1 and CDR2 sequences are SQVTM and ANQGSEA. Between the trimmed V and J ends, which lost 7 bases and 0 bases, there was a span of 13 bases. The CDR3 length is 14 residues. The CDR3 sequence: CSAQGRLAKNIQYF. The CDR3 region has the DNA TGCAGCGCCCAGGGTCGTTTAGCCAAAAACATTCAGTACTTC. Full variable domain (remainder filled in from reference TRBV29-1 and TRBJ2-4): SAVISQKPSRDICQRGTSLTIQCQVDSQVTMMFWYRQQPGQSLTLIATANQGSEATYESGFVIDKFPISRPNLTFSTLTVSNMSPEDSSIYLCSAQGRLAKNIQYFGAGTRLSVL.

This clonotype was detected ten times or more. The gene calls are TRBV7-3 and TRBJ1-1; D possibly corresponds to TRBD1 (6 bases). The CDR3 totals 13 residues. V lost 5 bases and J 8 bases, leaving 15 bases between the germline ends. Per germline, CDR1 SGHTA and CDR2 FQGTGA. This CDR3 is CASSQQEGGEAFF. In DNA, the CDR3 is TGTGCCAGCAGCCAACAAGAAGGGGGGGAAGCTTTCTTT.

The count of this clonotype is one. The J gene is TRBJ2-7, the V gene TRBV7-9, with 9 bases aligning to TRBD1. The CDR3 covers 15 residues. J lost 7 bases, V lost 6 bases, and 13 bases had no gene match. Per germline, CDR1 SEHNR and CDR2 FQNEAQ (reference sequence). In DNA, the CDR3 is TGTGCCAGCAGTTTGGCCGGGACAGGGTTTTGGGAGCAGTACTTC. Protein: CASSLAGTGFWEQYF.

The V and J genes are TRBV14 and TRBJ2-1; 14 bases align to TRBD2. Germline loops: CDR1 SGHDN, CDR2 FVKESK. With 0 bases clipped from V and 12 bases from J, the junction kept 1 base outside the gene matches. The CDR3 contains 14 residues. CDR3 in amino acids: CASSQDGTSGGQFF. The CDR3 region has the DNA TGTGCCAGCAGCCAAGACGGGACTAGCGGGGGGCAGTTCTTC.

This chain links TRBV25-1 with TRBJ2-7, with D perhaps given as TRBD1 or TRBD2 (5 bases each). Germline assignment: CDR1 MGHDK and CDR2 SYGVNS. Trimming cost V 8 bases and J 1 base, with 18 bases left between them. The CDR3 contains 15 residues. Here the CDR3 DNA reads TGTGCCAGCCGTGCTGGGGACCACATATCCTACGAGCAGTACTTC. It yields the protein CASRAGDHISYEQYF.

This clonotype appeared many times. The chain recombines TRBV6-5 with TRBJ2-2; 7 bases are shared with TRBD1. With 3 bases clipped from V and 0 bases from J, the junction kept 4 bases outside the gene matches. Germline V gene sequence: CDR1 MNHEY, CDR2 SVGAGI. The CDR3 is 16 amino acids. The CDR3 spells CASSYWDSANTGELFF. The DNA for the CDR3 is TGTGCCAGCAGTTATTGGGACAGCGCGAACACCGGGGAGCTGTTTTTT.

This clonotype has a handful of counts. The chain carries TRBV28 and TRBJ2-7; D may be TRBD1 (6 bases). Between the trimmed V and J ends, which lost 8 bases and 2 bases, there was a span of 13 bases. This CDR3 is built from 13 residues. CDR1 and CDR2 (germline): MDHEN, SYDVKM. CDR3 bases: TGTGCCAGCGGTGGACAGACAACCTACGAGCAGTACTTC. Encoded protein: CASGGQTTYEQYF.

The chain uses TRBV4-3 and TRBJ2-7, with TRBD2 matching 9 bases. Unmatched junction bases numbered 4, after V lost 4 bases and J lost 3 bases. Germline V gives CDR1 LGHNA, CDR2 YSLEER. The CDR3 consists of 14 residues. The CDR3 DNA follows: TGCGCCAGCAGCCCCGTTAGCGGGGGCTACGAGCAGTACTTC. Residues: CASSPVSGGYEQYF.

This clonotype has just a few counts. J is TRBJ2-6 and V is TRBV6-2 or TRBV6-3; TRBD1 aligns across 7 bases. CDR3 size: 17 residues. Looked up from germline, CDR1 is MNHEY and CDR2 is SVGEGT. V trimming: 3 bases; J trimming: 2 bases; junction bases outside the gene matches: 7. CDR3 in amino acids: CASSYLDRPTGANVLTF. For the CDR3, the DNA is TGTGCCAGCAGTTATCTGGACAGGCCCACTGGGGCCAACGTCCTGACTTTC.

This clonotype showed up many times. The CDR3 here is CATSDYPQVDTQYF. The CDR3 DNA reads as TGTGCCACCAGTGATTATCCTCAGGTAGATACGCAGTATTTT. V usage is TRBV24-1 and J usage is TRBJ2-3; D gene uncertain. This CDR3 contains 14 residues. Per the germline V gene, CDR1 is KGHDR and CDR2 is SFDVKD. The V gene lost 2 bases and the J gene lost 5 bases, with 10 bases spanning the gap.

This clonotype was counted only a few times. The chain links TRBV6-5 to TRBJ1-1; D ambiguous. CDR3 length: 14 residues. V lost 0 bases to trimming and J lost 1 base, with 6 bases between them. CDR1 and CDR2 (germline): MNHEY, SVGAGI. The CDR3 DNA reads TGTGCCAGCAGTTACTCGGTGGGGAACACTGAAGCTTTCTTT. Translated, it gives CASSYSVGNTEAFF.

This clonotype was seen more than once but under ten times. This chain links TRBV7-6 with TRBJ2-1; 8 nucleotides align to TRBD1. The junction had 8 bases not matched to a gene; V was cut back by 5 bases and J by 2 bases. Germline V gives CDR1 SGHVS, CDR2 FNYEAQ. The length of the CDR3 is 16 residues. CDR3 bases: TGTGCCAGCAGCCCCCTGACAGGGGTCACCTACAATGAGCAGTTCTTC. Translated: CASSPLTGVTYNEQFF.

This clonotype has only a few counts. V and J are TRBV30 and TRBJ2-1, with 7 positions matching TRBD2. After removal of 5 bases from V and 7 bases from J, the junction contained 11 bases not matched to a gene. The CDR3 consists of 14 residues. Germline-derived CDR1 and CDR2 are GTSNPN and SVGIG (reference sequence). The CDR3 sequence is CAWEPGLDGNEQFF. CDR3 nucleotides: TGTGCCTGGGAGCCCGGACTAGACGGTAATGAGCAGTTCTTC.

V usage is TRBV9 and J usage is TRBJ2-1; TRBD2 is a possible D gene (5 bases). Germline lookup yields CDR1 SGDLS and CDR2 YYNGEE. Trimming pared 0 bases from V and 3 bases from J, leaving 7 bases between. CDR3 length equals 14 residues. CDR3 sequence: CASSVAGNYNEQFF. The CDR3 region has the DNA TGTGCCAGCAGCGTAGCCGGGAACTACAATGAGCAGTTCTTC.

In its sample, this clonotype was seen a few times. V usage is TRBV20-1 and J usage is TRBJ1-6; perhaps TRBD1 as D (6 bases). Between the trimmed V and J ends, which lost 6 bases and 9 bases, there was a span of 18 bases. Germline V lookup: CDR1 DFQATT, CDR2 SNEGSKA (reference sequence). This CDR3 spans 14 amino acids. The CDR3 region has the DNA TGCAGTGCAGCAGTACAGGGAGGCGGTTCACCCCTCCACTTT. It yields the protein CSAAVQGGGSPLHF.

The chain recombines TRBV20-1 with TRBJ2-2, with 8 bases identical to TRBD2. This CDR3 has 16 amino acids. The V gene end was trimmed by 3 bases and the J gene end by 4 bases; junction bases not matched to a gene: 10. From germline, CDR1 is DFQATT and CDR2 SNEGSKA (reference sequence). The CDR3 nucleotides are TGCAGTGCTAGTGGAACCAGCGGGAGAGGCACCGGGGAGCTGTTTTTT. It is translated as CSASGTSGRGTGELFF.

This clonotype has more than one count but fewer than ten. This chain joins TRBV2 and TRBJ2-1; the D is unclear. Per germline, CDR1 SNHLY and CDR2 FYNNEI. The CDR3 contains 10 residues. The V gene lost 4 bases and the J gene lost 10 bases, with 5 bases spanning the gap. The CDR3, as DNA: TGTGCCAGCAGTGTAATCGAGCAGTTCTTC. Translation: CASSVIEQFF.

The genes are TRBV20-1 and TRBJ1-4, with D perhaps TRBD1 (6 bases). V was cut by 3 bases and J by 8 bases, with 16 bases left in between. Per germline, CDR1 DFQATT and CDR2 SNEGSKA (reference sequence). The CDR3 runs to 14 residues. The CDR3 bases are TGCAGTGCTAGTAGAGTCGGGACACGGGAAAAACTGTTTTTT. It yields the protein CSASRVGTREKLFF.

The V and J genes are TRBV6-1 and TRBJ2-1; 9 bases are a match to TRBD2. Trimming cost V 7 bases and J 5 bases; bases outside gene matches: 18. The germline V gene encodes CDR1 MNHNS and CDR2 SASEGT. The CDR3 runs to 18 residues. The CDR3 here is CASTSSRVAGEAHNEQFF. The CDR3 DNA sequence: TGTGCCAGCACCTCCAGTAGGGTAGCGGGGGAAGCCCACAATGAGCAGTTCTTC.